A selection of T cell receptor beta chains follows, all from one sample in a study of blood T cell repertoires in COVID-19. Method: immunoSEQ multiplex PCR; TCRdb's copy keeps in-frame clones and lacks some. In the table there are just over 300,000 clones, around 87% of which are singletons. Sample: PBMCs or T cells enriched from blood (not recorded which). These receptors were taken from a woman aged 18-29 years with acute COVID-19. CDR3s include the opening cysteine and the closing phenylalanine or tryptophan. Fields, in order: clone size, D gene, J gene, V gene, CDR3 DNA, CDR3 protein. D genes are given only for firm matches. Some rows mark clone size as missing; the rest say once, few, many or name a class of expanded clone.

abundance: .; d_gene: TRBD1; j_gene: TRBJ1-1; v_gene: TRBV28; CDR3nt: TGTGCCAGCAGTTTACTCGGACAGGGAACAAGAACTGAAGCTTTCTTT; CDR3aa: CASSLLGQGTRTEAFF
abundance: .; d_gene: TRBD2; j_gene: TRBJ2-2; v_gene: TRBV19; CDR3nt: TGTGCCAGTAGTCGCAAATCACAACTAGCGGGGACCACCGGGGAGCTGTTTTTT; CDR3aa: CASSRKSQLAGTTGELFF
abundance: .; d_gene: .; j_gene: TRBJ2-5; v_gene: TRBV5-6; CDR3nt: TGTGCCAGCAGCTTTGCAGCTTTGACGGGGACCCAGTACTTC; CDR3aa: CASSFAALTGTQYF
abundance: .; d_gene: TRBD1; j_gene: TRBJ2-4; v_gene: TRBV28; CDR3nt: TGTGCCAGCAGTTGGACCTTCGGACAGGCGGAAAACATTCAGTACTTC; CDR3aa: CASSWTFGQAENIQYF
abundance: .; d_gene: TRBD1; j_gene: TRBJ1-5; v_gene: TRBV18; CDR3nt: TGTGCCAGCTCACCAATACCGGGACAGGGCAATCAGCCCCAGCATTTT; CDR3aa: CASSPIPGQGNQPQHF
abundance: .; d_gene: TRBD2; j_gene: TRBJ2-5; v_gene: TRBV6-5; CDR3nt: TGTGCCAGCAGTAACGGACTAGCGGGAGTCGAGACCCAGTACTTC; CDR3aa: CASSNGLAGVETQYF
abundance: .; d_gene: .; j_gene: TRBJ2-7; v_gene: TRBV4-2; CDR3nt: TGTGCCAGCAGTCGAGAAACTGGATCGGGAGCATTTGAGCAGTACTTC; CDR3aa: CASSRETGSGAFEQYF
abundance: .; d_gene: TRBD1; j_gene: TRBJ1-2; v_gene: TRBV4-1; CDR3nt: TGCGCCAGCAGCCGGGACAGCAGGTACGGCTACACCTTC; CDR3aa: CASSRDSRYGYTF
abundance: .; d_gene: .; j_gene: TRBJ1-2; v_gene: TRBV14; CDR3nt: TGTGCCAGCAGCCAAGAAAGGGGATACTATGGCTACACCTTC; CDR3aa: CASSQERGYYGYTF
abundance: .; d_gene: .; j_gene: TRBJ2-7; v_gene: TRBV5-1; CDR3nt: TGCGCCAGCAGCTTAGCGGCTTTGAGGGAGCAGTACTTC; CDR3aa: CASSLAALREQYF
abundance: .; d_gene: TRBD1; j_gene: TRBJ1-3; v_gene: TRBV6-5; CDR3nt: TGTGCCAGCAGTTCAAAAGGACAGGTCGTCGGGACCATATATTTT; CDR3aa: CASSSKGQVVGTIYF
abundance: .; d_gene: TRBD1; j_gene: TRBJ1-1; v_gene: TRBV19; CDR3nt: TGTGCCAGTGGAACAGGGGGTGTTTCTGAAGCTTTCTTT; CDR3aa: CASGTGGVSEAFF
abundance: once; d_gene: TRBD2; j_gene: TRBJ2-5; v_gene: TRBV6-5; CDR3nt: TGTGCCAGCAGCCCCGGGGGGGCGGAGACCCAGTACTTC; CDR3aa: CASSPGGAETQYF
abundance: .; d_gene: TRBD2; j_gene: TRBJ2-1; v_gene: TRBV7-8; CDR3nt: TGTGCCGGCAGCTTATTGCTCGCTAGCGGGAGAAGCAATGAGCAGTTCTTC; CDR3aa: CAGSLLLASGRSNEQFF
abundance: .; d_gene: .; j_gene: TRBJ2-7; v_gene: TRBV30; CDR3nt: TGTGCCTGGAGTTCAGTAGGAGGGCCCTACGAGCAGTACTTC; CDR3aa: CAWSSVGGPYEQYF
abundance: .; d_gene: TRBD1; j_gene: TRBJ2-1; v_gene: TRBV25-1; CDR3nt: TGTGCCAGCAGTGCGCCACAGGGGGCCCATTACAATGAGCAGTTCTTC; CDR3aa: CASSAPQGAHYNEQFF
abundance: .; d_gene: .; j_gene: TRBJ2-7; v_gene: TRBV24-1; CDR3nt: TGTGCCACCAGTGATTCGGGACTGGGGTCTTCGGGGAACGAGCAGTACTTC; CDR3aa: CATSDSGLGSSGNEQYF
abundance: .; d_gene: .; j_gene: TRBJ1-2; v_gene: TRBV5-4; CDR3nt: TGTGCCAGCAGCTCGGAGGGGGGGAACTATGGCTACACCTTC; CDR3aa: CASSSEGGNYGYTF
abundance: .; d_gene: TRBD2; j_gene: TRBJ2-1; v_gene: TRBV5-8; CDR3nt: TGTGCCAGCAGCTTGGCTCTAGCGGGAGCATACAATGAGCAGTTCTTC; CDR3aa: CASSLALAGAYNEQFF
abundance: .; d_gene: .; j_gene: TRBJ2-2; v_gene: TRBV3-1/TRBV3-2; CDR3nt: TGTGCCAGCAGCCCGGGTACCGTCACCGGGGAGCTGTTTTTT; CDR3aa: CASSPGTVTGELFF
abundance: .; d_gene: .; j_gene: TRBJ2-3; v_gene: TRBV5-1; CDR3nt: TGCGCCAGCAGCTTGGCGGACAAAGGTACGCAGTATTTT; CDR3aa: CASSLADKGTQYF
abundance: .; d_gene: .; j_gene: TRBJ2-5; v_gene: TRBV3-1/TRBV3-2; CDR3nt: TGTGCCAGCAGCCAGGTACAGGGAATCGGGACCCAGTACTTC; CDR3aa: CASSQVQGIGTQYF
abundance: .; d_gene: TRBD1; j_gene: TRBJ1-2; v_gene: TRBV12-5; CDR3nt: TGTGCTAGTGGTTTCTGGCCCCTCCGGGACAGGGGCCTCTATGGCTACACCTTC; CDR3aa: CASGFWPLRDRGLYGYTF
abundance: .; d_gene: .; j_gene: TRBJ2-2; v_gene: TRBV29-1; CDR3nt: TGCAGCGTTCCCCTTTCCGGGGAGCTGTTTTTT; CDR3aa: CSVPLSGELFF
abundance: .; d_gene: .; j_gene: TRBJ2-1; v_gene: TRBV19; CDR3nt: TGTGCCAGTAGGTGGGGCGTTAAGCAGTTCTTC; CDR3aa: CASRWGVKQFF
abundance: .; d_gene: TRBD2; j_gene: TRBJ2-7; v_gene: TRBV28; CDR3nt: TGTGCCAGCAGTTTAGTGAGCGGGAGTAGGTACGAGCAGTACTTC; CDR3aa: CASSLVSGSRYEQYF
abundance: .; d_gene: TRBD1; j_gene: TRBJ2-3; v_gene: TRBV18; CDR3nt: TGTGCCAGCTCACCACCTAGGACAGGGACCATCGTCAACACAGATACGCAGTATTTT; CDR3aa: CASSPPRTGTIVNTDTQYF
abundance: .; d_gene: TRBD1; j_gene: TRBJ2-5; v_gene: TRBV29-1; CDR3nt: TGCAGCGGGGACAGGGCCGGCGAGACCCAGTACTTC; CDR3aa: CSGDRAGETQYF
abundance: .; d_gene: TRBD1; j_gene: TRBJ1-1; v_gene: TRBV6-5; CDR3nt: TGTGCCAGCAGGGGTAGGACAGGTGAAGCTTTCTTT; CDR3aa: CASRGRTGEAFF
abundance: .; d_gene: TRBD1; j_gene: TRBJ2-5; v_gene: TRBV3-1/TRBV3-2; CDR3nt: TGTGCCAGCAGCGTTGGACAGGGACGCCAAGAGACCCAGTACTTC; CDR3aa: CASSVGQGRQETQYF
abundance: .; d_gene: TRBD2; j_gene: TRBJ2-5; v_gene: TRBV6-2/TRBV6-3; CDR3nt: TGTGCCAGCAGTTCGGGGTGGGGCGGGAGTTTCCAAGAGACCCAGTACTTC; CDR3aa: CASSSGWGGSFQETQYF
abundance: once; d_gene: .; j_gene: TRBJ1-1; v_gene: TRBV19; CDR3nt: TGTGCCAGTAGTAGGGGGACAAATTTGAACACTGAAGCTTTCTTT; CDR3aa: CASSRGTNLNTEAFF
abundance: .; d_gene: TRBD1; j_gene: TRBJ1-4; v_gene: TRBV5-1; CDR3nt: TGCGCCAGCAGCTTGCAACAGGGGAAAAATGAAAAACTGTTTTTT; CDR3aa: CASSLQQGKNEKLFF
abundance: .; d_gene: .; j_gene: TRBJ1-3; v_gene: TRBV28; CDR3nt: TGTGCCAGCAGTTTATTATCAGGGTGGGGAAACACCATATATTTT; CDR3aa: CASSLLSGWGNTIYF
abundance: .; d_gene: .; j_gene: TRBJ2-6; v_gene: TRBV18; CDR3nt: TGTGCCAGCTCACCCGGGTCGTCCGGGTTCTCTGGGGCCAACGTCCTGACTTTC; CDR3aa: CASSPGSSGFSGANVLTF
abundance: .; d_gene: .; j_gene: TRBJ2-3; v_gene: TRBV7-3; CDR3nt: TGTGCCAGCAGCTTAACCGGGGATACGCAGTATTTT; CDR3aa: CASSLTGDTQYF
abundance: .; d_gene: .; j_gene: TRBJ1-1; v_gene: TRBV5-1; CDR3nt: TGCGCCAGCAGCTTGGTTGGGCAGATAATAAATCAGAACACTGAAGCTTTCTTT; CDR3aa: CASSLVGQIINQNTEAFF
abundance: .; d_gene: .; j_gene: TRBJ2-1; v_gene: TRBV10-3; CDR3nt: TGTGCCATCAGTGATTTCGAGTACAATGAGCAGTTCTTC; CDR3aa: CAISDFEYNEQFF
abundance: once; d_gene: .; j_gene: TRBJ2-6; v_gene: TRBV15; CDR3nt: TGTGCCACCAGCAGAGATTACTCTGGGGCCAACGTCCTGACTTTC; CDR3aa: CATSRDYSGANVLTF
abundance: .; d_gene: TRBD2; j_gene: TRBJ2-1; v_gene: TRBV4-2; CDR3nt: TGTGCCAGCAGCCAAGACGGGGCCCTTTGGGGACTAGGAAATGAGCAGTTCTTC; CDR3aa: CASSQDGALWGLGNEQFF
abundance: .; d_gene: TRBD1; j_gene: TRBJ1-2; v_gene: TRBV6-6; CDR3nt: TGTGCCAGCACATCTGGACAGGGCTATGGCTACACCTTC; CDR3aa: CASTSGQGYGYTF